The clone carrying this T cell receptor beta chain appeared once. Its cognate antigen is unknown. The data are from a study of shared clonotypes between healthy human individuals. V lost 6 bases to trimming and J lost 1 base, with 16 bases between them. From germline, CDR1 is MNHEY and CDR2 SMNVEV (reference sequence). The CDR3 extends over 15 amino acids. Study-wide findings and caveats: Clonotypes that were shared across a handful of donors made up roughly 5% of naive CD4 clonotypes. What limited the represented genetic and exposure-history diversity was the small number of donors.

Naive CD8 cells were CD45RO-negative, positively selected for CCR7, excluding terminally differentiated effector memory CD45RA+ cells. The study drew its donors from healthy HIV-negative adults without recent acute infections or vaccinations. The assay was immunoSEQ multiplex PCR, and TCRdb's table has in-frame clones only and misses some. This sample has hundreds of thousands of clones; approximately 90% occur once, and the top ten carry about 24%. The sequenced sample was naive CD8+ T cells sorted from blood. This receptor was identified in a man aged 25-45 years in good health. This chain connects TRBV27 to TRBJ2-7, with a weak D call TRBD2 (6 bases). This CDR3 is CASSNPGTGSYEQYF. CDR3 sequence (DNA): TGTGCCAGCAGCAACCCCGGGACTGGTTCCTACGAGCAGTACTTC.